This T cell receptor (beta chain) emerged from a study of cytomegalovirus exposure and HLA in healthy donors. Study results and caveats: The authors considered a cluster of highly shared sequence variants likely to be a sequencing artifact. CMV serostatus stood as the only immune exposure information on hand.

Researchers ran the PCR with 60 Vbeta and 13 Jbeta primers. The method was immunoSEQ multiplex PCR; TCRdb's version includes in-frame clones alone and lacks a portion of them. The table has fewer than 60,000 clones, roughly 60% seen once. The table lists this clone with a count of one. Its antigen is not known. Germline V gene sequence: CDR1 SEHNR, CDR2 FQNEAQ (reference sequence). There are 15 residues in the CDR3. V trimming: 5 bases; J trimming: 5 bases; junction bases outside the gene matches: 8. The sequenced sample consisted of PBMCs. The V gene is TRBV7-9, the J gene TRBJ1-4; 7 bases line up with TRBD1. This TCR derives from a human donor in good health. CDR3 coding DNA: TGTGCCAGCAGCCCTACAGGGGTCCCGAATGAAAAACTGTTTTTT. This codes for CASSPTGVPNEKLFF.